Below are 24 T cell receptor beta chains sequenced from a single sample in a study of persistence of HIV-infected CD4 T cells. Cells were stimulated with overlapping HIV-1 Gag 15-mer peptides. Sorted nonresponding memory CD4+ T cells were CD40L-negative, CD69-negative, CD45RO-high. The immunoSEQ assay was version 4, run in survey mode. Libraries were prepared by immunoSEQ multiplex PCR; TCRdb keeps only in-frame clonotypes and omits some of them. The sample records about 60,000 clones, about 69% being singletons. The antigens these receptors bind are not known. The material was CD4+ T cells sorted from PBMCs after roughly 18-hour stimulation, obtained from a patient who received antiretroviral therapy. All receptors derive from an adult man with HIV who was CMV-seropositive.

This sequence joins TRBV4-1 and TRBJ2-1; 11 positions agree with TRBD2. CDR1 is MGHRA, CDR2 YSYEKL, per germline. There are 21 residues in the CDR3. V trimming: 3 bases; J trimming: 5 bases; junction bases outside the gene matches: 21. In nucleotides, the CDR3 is TGCGCCAGCAGCCAGGCGCTCCGGGACATACTAGCGGGGGCACATAACAATGAGCAGTTCTTC. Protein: CASSQALRDILAGAHNNEQFF.

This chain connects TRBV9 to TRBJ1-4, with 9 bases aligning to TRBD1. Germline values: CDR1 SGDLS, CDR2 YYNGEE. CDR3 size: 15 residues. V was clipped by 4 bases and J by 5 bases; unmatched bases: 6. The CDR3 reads CASSPRQGGNEKLFF. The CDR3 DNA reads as TGTGCCAGCAGCCCGCGACAGGGGGGAAATGAAAAACTGTTTTTT.

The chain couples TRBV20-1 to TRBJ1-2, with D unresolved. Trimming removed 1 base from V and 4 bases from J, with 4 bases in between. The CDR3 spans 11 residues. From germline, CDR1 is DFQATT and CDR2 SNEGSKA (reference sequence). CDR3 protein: CSARVVYGYTF. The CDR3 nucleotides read TGCAGTGCTAGAGTGGTCTATGGCTACACCTTC.

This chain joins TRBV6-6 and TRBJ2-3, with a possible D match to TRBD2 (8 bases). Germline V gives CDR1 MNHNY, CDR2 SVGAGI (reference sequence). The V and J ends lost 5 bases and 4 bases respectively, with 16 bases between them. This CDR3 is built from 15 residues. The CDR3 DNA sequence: TGTGCCAGCAGTAGCGGGGGAGGGGGCGCAGATACGCAGTATTTT. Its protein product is CASSSGGGGADTQYF.

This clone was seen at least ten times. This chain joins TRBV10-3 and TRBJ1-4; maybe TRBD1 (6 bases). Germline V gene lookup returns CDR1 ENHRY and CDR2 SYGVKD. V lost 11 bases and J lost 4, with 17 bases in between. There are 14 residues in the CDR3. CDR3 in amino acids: CASRTDGGNEKLFF. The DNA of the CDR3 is TGTGCCTCCAGGACAGACGGAGGTAATGAAAAACTGTTTTTT.

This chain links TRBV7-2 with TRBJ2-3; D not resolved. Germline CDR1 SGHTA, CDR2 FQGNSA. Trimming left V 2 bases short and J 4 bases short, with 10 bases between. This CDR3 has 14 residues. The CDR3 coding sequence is TGTGCCAGCAGCTTACCTAAGAGCGCAGATACGCAGTATTTT. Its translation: CASSLPKSADTQYF. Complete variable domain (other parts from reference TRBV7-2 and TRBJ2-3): GAGVSQSPSNKVTEKGKDVELRCDPISGHTALYWYRQSLGQGLEFLIYFQGNSAPDKSGLPSDRFSAERTGGSVSTLTIQRTQQEDSAVYLCASSLPKSADTQYFGPGTRLTVL.

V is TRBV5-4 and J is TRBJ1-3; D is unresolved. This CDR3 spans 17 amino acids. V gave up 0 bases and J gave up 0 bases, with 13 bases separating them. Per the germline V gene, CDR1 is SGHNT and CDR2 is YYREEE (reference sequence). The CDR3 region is CASSLGLPGNSGNTIYF. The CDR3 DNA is TGTGCCAGCAGCTTGGGACTCCCCGGGAACTCTGGAAACACCATATATTTT. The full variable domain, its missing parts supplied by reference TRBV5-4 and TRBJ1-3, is ETGVTQSPTHLIKTRGQQVTLRCSSQSGHNTVSWYQQALGQGPQFIFQYYREEENGRGNFPPRFSGLQFPNYSSELNVNALELDDSALYLCASSLGLPGNSGNTIYFGEGSWLTVV.

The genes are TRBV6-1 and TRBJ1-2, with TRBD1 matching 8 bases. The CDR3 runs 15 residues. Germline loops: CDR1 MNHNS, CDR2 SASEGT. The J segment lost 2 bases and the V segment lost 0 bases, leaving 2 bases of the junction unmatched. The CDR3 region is CASSEAWTGNYGYTF. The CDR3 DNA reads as TGTGCCAGCAGTGAAGCGTGGACAGGGAACTATGGCTACACCTTC.

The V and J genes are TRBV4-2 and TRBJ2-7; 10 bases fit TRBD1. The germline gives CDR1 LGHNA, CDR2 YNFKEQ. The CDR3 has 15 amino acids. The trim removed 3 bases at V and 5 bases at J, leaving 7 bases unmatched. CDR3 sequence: CASSQVGDRGHEQYF. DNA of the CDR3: TGTGCCAGCAGCCAGGTGGGGGACAGGGGCCACGAGCAGTACTTC.

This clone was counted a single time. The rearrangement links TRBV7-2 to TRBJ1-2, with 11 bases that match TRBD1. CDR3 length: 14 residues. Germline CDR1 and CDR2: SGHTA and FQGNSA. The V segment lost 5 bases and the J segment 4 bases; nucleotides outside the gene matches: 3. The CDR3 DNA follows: TGTGCCAGCAGCCCCGGGACAGGGGGCTATGGCTACACCTTC. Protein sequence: CASSPGTGGYGYTF.

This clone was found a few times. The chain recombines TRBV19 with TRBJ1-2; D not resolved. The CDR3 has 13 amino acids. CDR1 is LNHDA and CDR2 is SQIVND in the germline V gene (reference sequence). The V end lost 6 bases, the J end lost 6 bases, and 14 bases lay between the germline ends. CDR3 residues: CASSVLGRDGYTF. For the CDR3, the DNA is TGTGCCAGTAGCGTTCTCGGGAGGGATGGCTACACCTTC.

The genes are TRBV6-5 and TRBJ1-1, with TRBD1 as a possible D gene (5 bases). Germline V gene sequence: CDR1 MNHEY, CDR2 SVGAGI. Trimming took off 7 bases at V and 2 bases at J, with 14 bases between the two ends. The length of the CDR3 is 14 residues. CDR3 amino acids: CASKADGTNTEAFF. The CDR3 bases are TGTGCCAGCAAAGCCGACGGGACTAACACTGAAGCTTTCTTT.

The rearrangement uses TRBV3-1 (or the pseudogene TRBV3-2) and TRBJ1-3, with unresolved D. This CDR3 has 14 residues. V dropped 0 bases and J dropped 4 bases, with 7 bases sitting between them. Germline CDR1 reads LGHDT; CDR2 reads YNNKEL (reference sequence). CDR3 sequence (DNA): TGTGCCAGCAGCCAAGATCTAAGAGGAAACACCATATATTTT. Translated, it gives CASSQDLRGNTIYF.

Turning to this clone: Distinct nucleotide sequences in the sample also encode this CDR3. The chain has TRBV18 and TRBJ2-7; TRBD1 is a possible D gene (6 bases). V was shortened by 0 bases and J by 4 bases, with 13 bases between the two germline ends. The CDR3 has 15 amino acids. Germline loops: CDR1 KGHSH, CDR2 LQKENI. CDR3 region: CASSPPGVRGYEQYF. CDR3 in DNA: TGTGCCAGCTCACCACCGGGAGTCAGGGGTTACGAGCAGTACTTC.

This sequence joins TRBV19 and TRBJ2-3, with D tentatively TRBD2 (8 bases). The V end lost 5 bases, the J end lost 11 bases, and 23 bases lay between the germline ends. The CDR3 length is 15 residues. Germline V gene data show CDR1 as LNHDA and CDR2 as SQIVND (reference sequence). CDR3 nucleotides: TGTGCCAGTAGTCCGGGAGGGGGCGTTAGGGTGGGGCAGTATTTT. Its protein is CASSPGGGVRVGQYF.

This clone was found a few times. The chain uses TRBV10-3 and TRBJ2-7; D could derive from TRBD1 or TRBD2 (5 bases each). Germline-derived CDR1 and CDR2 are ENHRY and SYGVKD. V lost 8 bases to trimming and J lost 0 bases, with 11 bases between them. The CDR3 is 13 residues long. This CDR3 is CAIGTAGSYEQYF. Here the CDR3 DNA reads TGTGCCATCGGGACCGCGGGCTCCTACGAGCAGTACTTC.

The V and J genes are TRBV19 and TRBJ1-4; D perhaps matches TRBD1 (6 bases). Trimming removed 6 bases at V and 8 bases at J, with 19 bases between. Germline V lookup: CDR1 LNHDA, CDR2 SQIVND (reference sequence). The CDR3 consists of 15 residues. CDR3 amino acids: CASSKRVQGAEKLFF. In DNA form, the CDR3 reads TGTGCCAGTAGCAAGAGGGTACAGGGAGCGGAAAAACTGTTTTTT.

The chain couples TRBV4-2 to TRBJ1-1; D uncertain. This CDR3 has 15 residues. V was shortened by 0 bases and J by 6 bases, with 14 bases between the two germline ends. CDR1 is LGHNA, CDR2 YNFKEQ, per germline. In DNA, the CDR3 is TGTGCCAGCAGCCAAGATTGGCCGTTAAAAGCTGAAGCTTTCTTT. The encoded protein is CASSQDWPLKAEAFF.

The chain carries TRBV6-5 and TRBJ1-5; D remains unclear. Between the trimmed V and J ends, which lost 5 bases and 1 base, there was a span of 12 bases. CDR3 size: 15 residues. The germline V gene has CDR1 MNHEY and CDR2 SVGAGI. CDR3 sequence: CASSTPTRSNQPQHF. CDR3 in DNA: TGTGCCAGCAGTACTCCGACAAGAAGCAATCAGCCCCAGCATTTT.

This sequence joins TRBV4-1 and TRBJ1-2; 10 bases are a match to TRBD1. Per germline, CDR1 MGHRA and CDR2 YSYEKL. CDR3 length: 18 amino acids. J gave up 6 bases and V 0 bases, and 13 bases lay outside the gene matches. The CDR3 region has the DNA TGCGCCAGCAGCCAAGATCAGGGGGTGGACAGGGGGAACGATGGCTACACCTTC. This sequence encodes CASSQDQGVDRGNDGYTF.

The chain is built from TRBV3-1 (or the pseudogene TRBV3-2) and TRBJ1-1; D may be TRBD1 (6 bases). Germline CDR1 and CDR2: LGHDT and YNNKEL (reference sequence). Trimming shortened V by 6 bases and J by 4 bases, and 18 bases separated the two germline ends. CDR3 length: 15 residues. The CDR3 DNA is TGTGCCAGCAGGGGCCGGGGGCAGGGTGGCACTGAAGCTTTCTTT. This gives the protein CASRGRGQGGTEAFF.

The CDR3 is CAISENEYNEQFF. CDR3 nucleotide sequence: TGTGCCATCAGTGAGAATGAATACAATGAGCAGTTCTTC. The V gene is TRBV10-3, the J gene TRBJ2-1; D remains unclear. Germline CDR1 reads ENHRY; CDR2 reads SYGVKD. The germline V and J ends were trimmed by 2 bases and 4 bases, with 6 bases remaining between them. The CDR3 totals 13 residues.

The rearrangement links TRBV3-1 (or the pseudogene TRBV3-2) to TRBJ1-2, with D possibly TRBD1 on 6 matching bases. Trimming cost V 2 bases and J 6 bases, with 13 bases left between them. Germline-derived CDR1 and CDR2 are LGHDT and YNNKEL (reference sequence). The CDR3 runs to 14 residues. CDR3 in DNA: TGTGCCAGCAGCCAAAACCACAGGGTCGATGGCTACACCTTC. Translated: CASSQNHRVDGYTF.

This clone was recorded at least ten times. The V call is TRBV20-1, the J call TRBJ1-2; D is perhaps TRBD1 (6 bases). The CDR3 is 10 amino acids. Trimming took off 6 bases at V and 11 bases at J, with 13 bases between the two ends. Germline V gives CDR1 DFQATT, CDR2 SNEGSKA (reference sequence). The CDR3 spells CSARQDFYTF. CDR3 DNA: TGCAGTGCCCGACAGGACTTTTACACCTTC.